This TCR beta chain was found in a study of blood T cell repertoires in COVID-19. This CDR3 contains 14 residues. Germline lookup yields CDR1 MDHEN and CDR2 SYDVKM. After removal of 2 bases from V and 5 bases from J, the junction contained 5 bases not matched to a gene. Per the study methods: For nucleated cells, counts were estimated from reference gene primer amplification. Sequenced by immunoSEQ multiplex PCR; TCRdb stores in-frame clones only, minus some. From that table come the V and J calls and clone size; the DNA was used to work out D and trimming. The data show some 140,000 clones, 65% to 90% seen once.

The genes are TRBV28 and TRBJ1-2, with 7 bases identical to TRBD1. The source material was peripheral blood. This TCR was sampled from a woman aged 60-75 years with active or convalescent COVID-19. The CDR3 here is CASSLAAGGYGYTF. Here the CDR3 DNA reads TGTGCCAGCAGTTTAGCGGCAGGGGGGTATGGCTACACCTTC.